The 29 T cell receptor beta chains presented below share a single source sample, sequenced in a study of early T cells in non-severe SARS-CoV-2 infection. A single record per CDR3 protein comes from TCRdb applying MiXCR to the 5' RACE reads. The sample includes about 40,000 distinct CDR3 sequences, about 4.9% of them seen just once. The sequencing sample was made of whole blood. All receptors derive from an adult who was a healthcare worker with PCR-confirmed SARS-CoV-2 infection or an uninfected control (not recorded which).

The sample holds many counts of this clonotype. The chain carries TRBV7-9 and TRBJ1-1; D might be TRBD1 (5 bases). The V end was cut by 5 bases, the J end by 5 bases, with 9 bases between. Looked up from germline, CDR1 is SEHNR and CDR2 is FQNEAQ (reference sequence). There are 12 residues in the CDR3. Here the CDR3 reads CASSPWGTEAFF. CDR3 DNA: TGTGCCAGCAGCCCGTGGGGGACTGAAGCTTTCTTT.

This clonotype was observed a single time. The chain combines TRBV18 with TRBJ1-2; possible D gene TRBD1, 5 bases. This CDR3 has 12 amino acids. The germline gives CDR1 KGHSH, CDR2 LQKENI. The V and J ends lost 4 bases and 6 bases respectively, with 9 bases between them. CDR3 amino acids: CASSQDSDGYTF. CDR3 coding DNA: TGTGCCAGCTCACAAGACAGCGATGGCTACACCTTC.

This clonotype came up many times. The chain links TRBV10-3 to TRBJ2-7; 7 bases agree with TRBD1. CDR1 and CDR2 from the germline V gene are ENHRY and SYGVKD. CDR3 length equals 14 residues. The J segment lost 2 bases and the V segment lost 7 bases, leaving 8 bases of the junction unmatched. The CDR3 DNA follows: TGTGCCATCAAAGGGACAGAGGGTCCCTACGAGCAGTACTTC. Its translation is CAIKGTEGPYEQYF.

The table lists this clonotype with many counts. This chain links TRBV29-1 with TRBJ2-3; 11 bases fit TRBD2. With 1 base clipped from V and 5 bases from J, the junction kept 8 bases outside the gene matches. Germline V CDR1 and CDR2: SQVTM, ANQGSEA. The CDR3 sequence is 16 residues long. The CDR3 bases are TGCAGCGTTGAAGGGGCTAGCGGGGGGTTTGTAGATACGCAGTATTTT. This codes for CSVEGASGGFVDTQYF.

The genes are TRBV7-9 and TRBJ1-2; D might be TRBD1 (5 bases). The CDR3 is 14 amino acids. Trimming shortened V by 5 bases and J by 4 bases, and 14 bases separated the two germline ends. CDR1 is SEHNR and CDR2 is FQNEAQ in the germline V gene (reference sequence). The CDR3: CASSPTGDSYGYTF. The CDR3 DNA is TGTGCCAGCAGCCCAACAGGCGACAGCTATGGCTACACCTTC.

This clonotype occurred a few times. The chain employs TRBV6-2 or TRBV6-3 and TRBJ2-7; 9 bases line up with TRBD2. The trim removed 2 bases at V and 2 bases at J, leaving 13 bases unmatched. CDR1 and CDR2 from the germline V gene are MNHEY and SVGEGT. The CDR3 runs 18 residues. This CDR3 is CASSYLKQAGGGPYEQYF. The CDR3 DNA sequence: TGTGCCAGCAGTTACCTTAAACAAGCGGGAGGAGGACCCTACGAGCAGTACTTC.

This clonotype has more than one count but fewer than ten. V gene TRBV5-6 combines with J gene TRBJ2-1; tentatively, D is TRBD2 (6 bases). Between the trimmed V and J ends, which lost 4 bases and 9 bases, there was a span of 23 bases. Germline-derived CDR1 and CDR2 are SGHDT and YYEEEE. The CDR3 runs 16 residues. The CDR3 nucleotides are TGTGCCAGCAGCCCCGGGACTCCCAGTCCCGCGGGTGAGCAGTTCTTC. Translated, it gives CASSPGTPSPAGEQFF.

This clonotype was counted ten times or more. The J gene is TRBJ2-2, the V gene TRBV10-3; a possible D gene is TRBD1 (7 bases). Germline V lookup: CDR1 ENHRY, CDR2 SYGVKD. This CDR3 comprises 14 residues. Trimming cost V 10 bases and J 3 bases, with 15 bases left between them. The CDR3 coding sequence is TGTGCCAGTTTGCGGGACAGAGACACCGGGGAGCTGTTTTTT. As protein: CASLRDRDTGELFF.

This clonotype was counted ten times or more. The chain joins TRBV2 to TRBJ1-5, with 8 bases lining up with TRBD1. With 5 bases clipped from V and 2 bases from J, the junction kept 8 bases outside the gene matches. The CDR3 is made up of 16 amino acids. Germline lookup yields CDR1 SNHLY and CDR2 FYNNEI. CDR3 in amino acids: CASSSDRGGGNQPQHF. CDR3 sequence (DNA): TGTGCCAGCAGTTCCGACAGGGGAGGCGGCAATCAGCCCCAGCATTTT.

This clonotype was counted ten times or more. V gene TRBV5-6 combines with J gene TRBJ2-1; TRBD2 agrees at 10 bases. Germline loops: CDR1 SGHDT, CDR2 YYEEEE. This CDR3 contains 15 residues. V gave up 3 bases and J gave up 9 bases; unmatched junction bases: 9. CDR3 bases: TGTGCCAGCAGCTACACGGGACTAGCGTTCGGTGAGCAGTTCTTC. Translated: CASSYTGLAFGEQFF. Looking up the rest from reference TRBV5-6 and TRBJ2-1 gives the full variable domain: DAGVTQSPTHLIKTRGQQVTLRCSPKSGHDTVSWYQQALGQGPQFIFQYYEEEERQRGNFPDRFSGHQFPNYSSELNVNALLLGDSALYLCASSYTGLAFGEQFFGPGTRLTVL.

This clonotype was recorded many times. The chain has TRBV20-1 and TRBJ2-1; TRBD2 is a possible D gene (5 bases). Trimming left V 2 bases short and J 3 bases short, with 11 bases between. The germline V gene has CDR1 DFQATT and CDR2 SNEGSKA (reference sequence). The CDR3 has 14 residues. CDR3 region: CSARNPGNYNEQFF. CDR3 DNA sequence: TGCAGTGCTAGAAATCCGGGAAACTACAATGAGCAGTTCTTC.

V and J are TRBV2 and TRBJ1-1; 8 nucleotides agree with TRBD1. Trimming at V came to 4 bases and at J to 5 bases, leaving 6 bases not matched to a gene. The CDR3 covers 14 residues. Germline V CDR1 and CDR2: SNHLY, FYNNEI. The CDR3, as DNA: TGTGCCAGCAGTGGACAGGGGTGGGCGACTGAAGCTTTCTTT. As protein: CASSGQGWATEAFF.

By sample share, this clonotype is medium-sized. The genes are TRBV6-5 and TRBJ1-2; D ambiguous. CDR3 size: 13 residues. Germline V CDR1 and CDR2: MNHEY, SVGAGI. Trimming shortened V by 4 bases and J by 0 bases, and 6 bases separated the two germline ends. CDR3 residues: CASSSGSNYGYTF. DNA of the CDR3: TGTGCCAGCAGTTCTGGGTCTAACTATGGCTACACCTTC.

The rearrangement joins TRBV18 to TRBJ2-1; weak D call: TRBD2 (5 bases). Trimming stripped 1 base from V and 8 bases from J, with 15 bases between. The CDR3 sequence is 15 residues long. Germline CDR1 KGHSH, CDR2 LQKENI. In nucleotides, the CDR3 is TGTGCCAGCTCACCACGAGTAGGAGGTTACTATGAGCAGTTCTTC. This sequence encodes CASSPRVGGYYEQFF.

This clonotype was found many times. This rearrangement joins TRBV19 to TRBJ2-3; D may correspond to TRBD1 or TRBD2 (5 bases each). This CDR3 region has 15 residues. The germline V gene has CDR1 LNHDA and CDR2 SQIVND (reference sequence). Trimming took off 10 bases at V and 0 bases at J, with 17 bases between the two ends. Here the CDR3 reads CATGKGPGSTDTQYF. DNA for the CDR3: TGTGCCACCGGAAAGGGACCCGGCAGCACAGATACGCAGTATTTT.

J is TRBJ1-4 and V is TRBV2, with TRBD1 as a possible D gene (6 bases). Germline V gives CDR1 SNHLY, CDR2 FYNNEI. The CDR3 runs 15 residues. V lost 4 bases and J lost 3, with 12 bases in between. CDR3 in DNA: TGTGCCAGCAGTGTATTCGGGGGGCCTAATGAAAAACTGTTTTTT. As protein: CASSVFGGPNEKLFF.

In the case of this clonotype: One junction end disagrees with the germline gene, perhaps due to a read error. V and J are TRBV20-1 and TRBJ2-5; 13 bases map to TRBD2. Germline values: CDR1 DFQATT, CDR2 SNEGSKA (reference sequence). The CDR3 contains 15 residues. This CDR3 is CSARGTSGDHETQYF. The CDR3 nucleotides read TGCAGTGCACGGGGGACTAGCGGGGACCATGAGACCCAGTACTTC.

The CDR3 here is CASSDRGPEQFF. DNA for the CDR3: TGTGCCAGCAGCGACAGGGGTCCTGAGCAGTTCTTC. The chain combines TRBV12-3 or TRBV12-4 with TRBJ2-1; 8 nucleotides line up with TRBD1. The CDR3 has 12 amino acids. Germline trimming cut 6 bases from V and 9 bases from J; bases unmatched to any gene: 4.

The rearrangement joins TRBV2 to TRBJ2-6; D may be TRBD2 (6 bases). Germline V gene lookup returns CDR1 SNHLY and CDR2 FYNNEI. Trimming removed 6 bases at V and 1 base at J, with 10 bases between. The CDR3 covers 15 residues. The CDR3 bases are TGTGCCAGCAGGGACGGGGGATCTGGGGCCAACGTCCTGACTTTC. Translated, it gives CASRDGGSGANVLTF.

The chain carries TRBV4-3 and TRBJ2-5, with 7 bases lining up with TRBD1. The CDR3 totals 15 residues. Germline V gene lookup returns CDR1 LGHNA and CDR2 YSLEER. With 1 base clipped from V and 3 bases from J, the junction kept 5 bases outside the gene matches. CDR3 bases: TGCGCCAGCAGCCAAGGACAGGGTCGAGAAGAGACCCAGTACTTC. It is translated as CASSQGQGREETQYF.

The chain carries TRBV20-1 and TRBJ2-2; TRBD1 aligns across 8 bases. From germline, CDR1 is DFQATT and CDR2 SNEGSKA (reference sequence). V shed 3 bases and J 4 bases; nucleotides not matched to a gene: 10. The CDR3 is 16 residues long. The CDR3 nucleotides read TGCAGTGCTAGCAGGGGACAGGACCCTTTCACCGGGGAGCTGTTTTTT. Protein: CSASRGQDPFTGELFF.

V gene TRBV20-1 combines with J gene TRBJ2-1; no clear D gene. Germline CDR1 and CDR2: DFQATT and SNEGSKA (reference sequence). The CDR3 is made up of 13 amino acids. V shed 0 bases and J shed 5 bases, with 8 bases lying between them. DNA for the CDR3: TGCAGTGCTAGAGATGGGCAAAACAATGAGCAGTTCTTC. Translation gives CSARDGQNNEQFF.

The sample holds many counts of this clonotype. The chain recombines TRBV29-1 with TRBJ2-5, with 10 nucleotides matching TRBD1. Germline CDR1 and CDR2: SQVTM and ANQGSEA. The CDR3 is made up of 14 amino acids. Unmatched junction bases numbered 6, after V lost 7 bases and J lost 1 base. CDR3 DNA: TGCAGCGCCTTACGGGACAGGGGCCAAGAGACCCAGTACTTC. It encodes CSALRDRGQETQYF.

The chain combines TRBV7-2 with TRBJ2-2; TRBD2 might be the D (5 bases). Germline CDR1 and CDR2: SGHTA and FQGNSA. The CDR3 length is 14 residues. V lost 5 bases and J 8 bases, leaving 15 bases between the germline ends. The CDR3 coding sequence is TGTGCCAGCAGCCCCAGCGCGGGTCCGGGGGAGCTGTTTTTT. Residues: CASSPSAGPGELFF.

This clonotype was found a few times. Here the CDR3 DNA reads TGCGCCAGCAGCACTGGACTAGAAACAGATACGCAGTATTTT. Protein sequence: CASSTGLETDTQYF. The chain employs TRBV10-1 and TRBJ2-3; 7 bases fit TRBD2. Germline V CDR1 and CDR2: WNHNN, SYGVQD (reference sequence). Trimming cost V 6 bases and J 3 bases; bases outside gene matches: 6. The CDR3 is made up of 14 amino acids.

The sample holds a few counts of this clonotype. The rearrangement links TRBV7-3 to TRBJ2-3; TRBD1 might be the D (7 bases). V gave up 3 bases and J gave up 2 bases, with 12 bases separating them. The V gene's germline CDR1 is SGHTA and CDR2 FQGTGA. This CDR3 is built from 15 residues. The CDR3, as DNA: TGTGCCAGCAGCTTTCAGGGGGGATACACAGATACGCAGTATTTT. The encoded protein is CASSFQGGYTDTQYF.

This clonotype has a count of ten or more. The rearrangement links TRBV5-3 to TRBJ2-1; 7 nucleotides agree with TRBD1. TRBV5-3 is known as an ORF, though its function is uncertain. V shed 0 bases and J 0 bases; nucleotides not matched to a gene: 3. This CDR3 contains 16 residues. Written as DNA, the CDR3 is TGTGCCAGAAGCTTGGACCGGGACAGCTCCTACAATGAGCAGTTCTTC. Its translation is CARSLDRDSSYNEQFF.

This clonotype was detected ten times or more. DNA for the CDR3: TGTGCCAGCAGGGCCGGGACAGGGGGCGGCTACACCTTC. It codes for CASRAGTGGGYTF. The chain couples TRBV12-3 or TRBV12-4 to TRBJ1-2; 12 bases align to TRBD1. The CDR3 is 13 residues long. The V and J ends lost 6 bases and 8 bases, in that order; junction bases with no gene match: 4.

This clonotype was counted between two and nine times. The chain combines TRBV10-3 with TRBJ2-5; D call uncertain. CDR1 is ENHRY, CDR2 SYGVKD, per germline. With 0 bases removed from V and 3 bases from J, the gap between germline ends came to 8 bases. This CDR3 is built from 14 residues. For the CDR3, the DNA is TGTGCCATCAGTGAGTCGGTGGCAGAAGAGACCCAGTACTTC. Translation gives CAISESVAEETQYF.